The following is a T cell receptor (beta chain) sequence with its context. Its antigen remains unknown. Researchers used 5'RACE with constant-segment primers to make TCR alpha and TCR beta cDNA libraries that carry sample barcodes and UMIs. MiXCR was run by TCRdb on the 5' RACE reads, yielding one entry per CDR3 protein. In the table there are 200,000 to 300,000 distinct CDR3 sequences, 9.4% of which are singletons. The source of the sample is a study of T-cell memory formation after mild COVID-19. As for the study in general: In these data, TCR clusters were largely donor specific.

Study-wide points: Pre-infection memory carried some responding clones, suggesting that cross-reactive memory joined. Whereas later expanders leaned CD4+, clones contracting day 15 to 85 showed a balanced CD4/CD8 makeup.

The germline V gene has CDR1 DFQATT and CDR2 SNEGSKA (reference sequence). The CDR3 has 13 residues. The sample consisted of PBMCs or a T cell subset sorted from them (not recorded which). This chain joins TRBV20-1 and TRBJ1-5; unclear D gene. This sequence originates from a man between 18 and 35 years old who had mild COVID-19 (a few samples of this study predate the infection). Cell type and time point are not known. As DNA, the CDR3 is TGCAGAGCGACTCAAGGGAGCAATCAGCCCCAGCATTTT. Translated: CRATQGSNQPQHF.